Listed here is a single T cell receptor beta chain. What it binds is not known. Peripheral blood was collected from the related graft donor on the marrow donation day. This sample is part of a study of T cells after posttransplantation cyclophosphamide. The length of the CDR3 is 14 residues. Germline CDR1 and CDR2: LNHNV and YYDKDF (reference sequence). V shed 5 bases, J shed 2 bases, and the junction held 2 bases outside the gene matches. Study-wide findings and caveats: After PTCy, TRB diversity resembled that of CNI/methotrexate controls. Donor CD8+ memory clones often dominated recipient blood repertoires at later times. TRB overlap between skin or GI tissue T cells and blood was limited.

The data were produced by immunoSEQ multiplex PCR, yet TCRdb's version contains in-frame clones alone and is incomplete. The sample has tens of thousands of clones, 73% seen once. Specimen: memory CD4+ T cells sorted from PBMCs. This sequence originates from a woman in her sixties in good health, CMV-negative, and a related stem cell transplant donor. This rearrangement joins TRBV15 to TRBJ2-7; 11 bases align to TRBD1. The CDR3 DNA reads as TGTGCCACCAGCGGGACAGGGGGAGCCTACGAGCAGTACTTC. The encoded protein is CATSGTGGAYEQYF. Together with reference TRBV15 and TRBJ2-7, the CDR3 gives the full variable domain: DAMVIQNPRYQVTQFGKPVTLSCSQTLNHNVMYWYQQKSSQAPKLLFHYYDKDFNNEADTPDNFQSRRPNTSFCFLDIRSPGLGDTAMYLCATSGTGGAYEQYFGPGTRLTVT.